This T cell receptor (beta chain) is drawn from a study of T cell responses to AZD1222 COVID-19 vaccine (TCRdb year 2021). For the study in its entirety: AZD1222 recipients with second doses at about 4 weeks or about 12 weeks were pooled, because spike-specific TCR depth and breadth did not differ between schedules. A total of just over 230 trial participants underwent TCR sequencing, of whom nearly 210 had received two doses of AZD1222 and about 26 had received two doses of the MenACWY control vaccine. Trial participants were enrolled into age subgroups of 18-55, 56-69 and 70-plus years, which contained about 150, 27 and 61 TCR-sequenced participants, respectively.

The time point label for this specimen denotes: baseline before first vaccination. Vaccinee samples came from UK trials COV001 and COV002, including a single-blind randomized controlled phase 2/3 trial of AZD1222 (ChAdOx1 nCoV-19) in healthy adults. Trial participant PBMC samples were collected at day 0 and day 28 after the second dose for TCRbeta chain sequencing. The CDR3 regions of human TCRbeta chains were analyzed by immunosequencing. As for the original processing: TCRs in the repertoires were compared against a reference library of SARS-CoV-2-specific TCRs that had been generated with the MIRA antigen-specificity platform. Breadth was defined as the fraction of unique TCRs that were SARS-CoV-2-associated. Depth was defined as the fraction of total T cells that were SARS-CoV-2-associated. Each spike-specific TCR was assigned to its reactive spike region and to a CD4 or CD8 class using the MIRA data. Log10-transformed breadth and depth values were compared by one-way ANOVA with Sidak's multiple comparisons tests. Not all clones reach the TCRdb copy of this immuneACCESS table, which keeps in-frame sequences only. Checked studies attribute under half of the gap to unresolved V genes and leave the rest unexplained. The DNA was the basis for D and trimming; V, J and clone size are from that table. Across this sample there are some 120,000 clones, with about 89% seen only once. Around 30% of the sample comes from the top ten.

The CDR3 runs 15 amino acids, cysteine and phenylalanine included. Here the CDR3 DNA is all that survives: 45 bases in frame from base 1. For CDR1 and CDR2, the germline V gene lists SGHVS and FQNEAQ. The V and J ends are trimmed by 5 bases and 5 bases, leaving 15 bases between them. In the case of this clone: Its cognate antigen has yet to be identified. There are no base qualities to consult, and no much larger clone falls within one base.

Results the study describes overall, beyond this receptor: The 56-69-year group was small, and its depth increase did not reach significance, likely because of low power. Conclusions about previously exposed vaccinees were limited because only six AZD1222 recipients were SARS-CoV-2 seropositive at baseline. After two AZD1222 doses, spike-specific TCR breadth and depth were significantly higher than at day 0 and than in MenACWY recipients. Reportedly, almost half of the unique spike-specific TCRs recognized epitopes lying outside the regions that are mutated in the B.1.351 and B.1.1.7 variants. Participants were mostly white British and included more females than males, and it was suggested by the authors that clonal diversity may have been underestimated. Because no day 14 peak-response samples were available, repertoires were characterized only after the peak T cell response. CD4 TCRs associated with the vaccine covered the entire spike protein, and the dominant responses were in regions 160-218 and 743-854.

The sequence derives from an adult in good health. The chain employs TRBV7-8 and TRBJ1-4; too little of a D gene remains to name it. The source was peripheral blood, collected on day 0 of AZD1222 vaccination. In nucleotides, the sequence is TGTGCCAGCAGCCCTAATCCAATGAACAATGAAAAACTGTTTTTT. Its product reads: CASSPNPMNNEKLFF.